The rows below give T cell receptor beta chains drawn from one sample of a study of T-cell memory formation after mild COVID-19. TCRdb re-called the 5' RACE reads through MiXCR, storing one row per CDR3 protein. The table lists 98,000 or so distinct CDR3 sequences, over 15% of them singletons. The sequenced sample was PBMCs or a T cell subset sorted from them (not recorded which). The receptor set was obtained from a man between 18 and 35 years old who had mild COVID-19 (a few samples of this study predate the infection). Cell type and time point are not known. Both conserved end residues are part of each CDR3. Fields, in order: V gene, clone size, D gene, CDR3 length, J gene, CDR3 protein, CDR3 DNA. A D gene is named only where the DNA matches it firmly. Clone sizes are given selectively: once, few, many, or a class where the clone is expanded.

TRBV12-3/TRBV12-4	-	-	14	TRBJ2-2	CASSLGPFTGELFF	TGTGCCAGCAGTTTAGGGCCGTTCACCGGGGAGCTGTTTTTT
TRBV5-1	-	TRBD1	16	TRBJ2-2	CASSLATGGAIGELFF	TGCGCCAGCAGCTTGGCTACAGGGGGCGCGATCGGGGAGCTGTTTTTT
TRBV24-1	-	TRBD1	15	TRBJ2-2	CATRPDGDSSGELFF	TGTGCCACGAGGCCCGACGGGGACAGTAGCGGGGAGCTGTTTTTT
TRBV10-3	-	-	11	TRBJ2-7	CAISRNYEQYF	TGTGCCATCAGTCGGAACTACGAGCAGTACTTC
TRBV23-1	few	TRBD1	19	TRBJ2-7	CASRQWVDRGRPKPYEQYF	TGCGCCAGCAGGCAATGGGTCGACAGGGGGCGACCAAAGCCCTACGAGCAGTACTTC
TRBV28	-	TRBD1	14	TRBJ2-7	CASSTGQGRSEQYF	TGTGCCAGCAGCACAGGACAGGGACGTAGCGAGCAGTACTTC
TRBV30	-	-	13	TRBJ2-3	CAWTKEDTDTQYF	TGTGCCTGGACCAAAGAGGACACAGATACGCAGTATTTT
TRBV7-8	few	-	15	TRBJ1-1	CASSPQPYGQGEAFF	TGTGCCAGCAGCCCTCAGCCCTACGGCCAGGGAGAAGCTTTCTTT
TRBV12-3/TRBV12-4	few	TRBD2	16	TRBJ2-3	CASSFTETSGTDTQYF	TGTGCCAGCAGTTTTACTGAGACTAGCGGCACAGATACGCAGTATTTT
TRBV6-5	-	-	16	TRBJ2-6	CASRPPGQPGANVLTF	TGTGCCAGCAGACCCCCTGGACAGCCGGGGGCCAACGTCCTGACTTTC
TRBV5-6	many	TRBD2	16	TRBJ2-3	CASSLRVAGGPDTQYF	TGTGCCAGCAGCTTGAGAGTAGCGGGGGGGCCGGATACGCAGTATTTT
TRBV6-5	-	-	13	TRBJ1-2	CASSYGQNYGYTF	TGTGCCAGCAGTTACGGACAAAACTATGGCTACACCTTC
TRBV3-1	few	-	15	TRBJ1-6	CASSQLTGGDSPLHF	TGTGCCAGCAGCCAACTGACAGGAGGCGATTCACCCCTCCACTTT
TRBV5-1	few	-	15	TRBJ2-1	CASSLVSDPDNEQFF	TGCGCCAGCAGCTTGGTGTCAGATCCTGACAATGAGCAGTTCTTC
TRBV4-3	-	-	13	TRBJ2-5	CASSQDTPGTQYF	TGCGCCAGCAGCCAAGATACCCCGGGGACCCAGTACTTC
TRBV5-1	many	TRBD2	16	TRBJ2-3	CASSSGPAGLTDTQYF	TGCGCCAGCAGCTCGGGACCAGCGGGGCTCACAGATACGCAGTATTTT
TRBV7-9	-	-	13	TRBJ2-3	CASSLLGADTQYF	TGTGCCAGCAGCTTACTAGGGGCAGATACGCAGTATTTT
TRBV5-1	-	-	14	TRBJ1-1	CASSSTGPNTEAFF	TGCGCCAGCAGCTCTACAGGACCGAACACTGAAGCTTTCTTT
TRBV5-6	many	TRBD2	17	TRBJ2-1	CASSLGVGTSSVNEQFF	TGTGCCAGCAGCTTGGGAGTCGGGACTAGCTCGGTCAATGAGCAGTTCTTC
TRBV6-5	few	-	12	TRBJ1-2	CASSQGNYGYTF	TGTGCCAGCAGTCAGGGTAACTATGGCTACACCTTC
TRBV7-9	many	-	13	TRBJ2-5	CASSPGVRETQYF	TGTGCCAGCAGCCCAGGGGTCCGGGAGACCCAGTACTTC
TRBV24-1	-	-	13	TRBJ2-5	CATQGYSGETQYF	TGTGCCACCCAGGGGTACAGTGGAGAGACCCAGTACTTC
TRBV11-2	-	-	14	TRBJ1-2	CASSLGLANYGYTF	TGTGCCAGCAGCTTAGGTCTGGCTAACTATGGCTACACCTTC
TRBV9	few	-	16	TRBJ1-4	CASSPRGRATNEKLFF	TGTGCCAGCAGCCCCCGAGGAAGAGCAACTAATGAAAAACTGTTTTTT
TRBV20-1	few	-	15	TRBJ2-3	CSARDQTGHTDTQYF	TGCAGTGCTAGAGATCAGACGGGGCACACAGATACGCAGTATTTT
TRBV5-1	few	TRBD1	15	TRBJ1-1	CASSLLGTENTEAFF	TGCGCCAGCAGTCTCCTCGGGACAGAGAACACTGAAGCTTTCTTT
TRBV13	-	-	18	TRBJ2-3	CASSLAPPGRGYTDTQYF	TGTGCCAGCAGCTTAGCCCCTCCGGGGCGGGGCTACACAGATACGCAGTATTTT
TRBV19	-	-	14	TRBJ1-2	CASTLLDSVYGYTF	TGTGCCAGTACCCTACTTGACAGCGTCTATGGCTACACCTTC